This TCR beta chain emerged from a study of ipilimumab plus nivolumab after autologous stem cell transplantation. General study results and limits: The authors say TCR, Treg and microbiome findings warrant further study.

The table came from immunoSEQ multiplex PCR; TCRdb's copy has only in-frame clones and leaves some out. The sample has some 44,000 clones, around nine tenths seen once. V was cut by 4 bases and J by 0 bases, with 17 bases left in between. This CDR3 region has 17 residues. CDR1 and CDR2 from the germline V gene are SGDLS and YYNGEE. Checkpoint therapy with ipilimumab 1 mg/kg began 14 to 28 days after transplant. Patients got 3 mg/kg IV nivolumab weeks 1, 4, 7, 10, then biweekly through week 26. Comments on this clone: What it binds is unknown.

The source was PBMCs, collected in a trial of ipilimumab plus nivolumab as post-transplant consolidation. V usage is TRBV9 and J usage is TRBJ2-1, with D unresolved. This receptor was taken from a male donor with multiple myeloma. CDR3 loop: CASSPRLKGNSYNEQFF. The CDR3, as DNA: TGTGCCAGCAGCCCCCGCCTAAAAGGGAACTCCTACAATGAGCAGTTCTTC.